The 29 T cell receptor delta chains reported below all come from one sample, sequenced in a study of gamma-delta chains in newborns, infants, children. TCRdb re-identified clones in the reads via CATT. The repertoire holds about 5,400 delta-chain clones, with approximately 18% as singletons. Material for sequencing was blood. These receptors were collected from a child who was a newborn, infant or young child, either healthy, febrile or measles-vaccinated (not recorded which).

The chain has TRDV2 and TRDJ3; 13 bases line up with TRDD3. V shed 3 bases and J 3 bases; nucleotides not matched to a gene: 13. Germline assignment: CDR1 GEAIGNYY and CDR2 EKD. There are 21 residues in the CDR3. The CDR3 region is CACDEYGTGGYGGWDTRQMFF. The CDR3 DNA reads TGTGCCTGTGACGAGTACGGTACTGGGGGATACGGAGGCTGGGACACCCGACAGATGTTTTTC.

This clone is medium-sized within its sample. The gene calls are TRDV2 and TRDJ3; 8 bases fit TRDD3. J lost 0 bases, V lost 3 bases, and 6 bases had no gene match. Germline values: CDR1 GEAIGNYY, CDR2 EKD. The CDR3 has 18 amino acids. The CDR3 nucleotides read TGTGCCTGTGACTACTGGGGGGGGAGCTCCTGGGACACCCGACAGATGTTTTTC. It is translated as CACDYWGGSSWDTRQMFF.

To note about this clone: A read error may explain this, as a much larger clone is one base away. Different DNA sequences within this sample yield the same CDR3. The J gene is TRDJ1, the V gene TRDV2; 7 bases line up with TRDD3. J lost 10 bases, V lost 3 bases, and 13 bases had no gene match. This CDR3 is built from 14 residues. Germline V gene data show CDR1 as GEAIGNYY and CDR2 as EKD. This CDR3 is CACDLLGKKPALIF. In DNA, the CDR3 is TGTGCCTGTGACCTACTGGGGAAAAAGCCCGCACTCATCTTT.

The sample holds a few counts of this clone. At the DNA level, this CDR3 is encoded by other sequences in the same sample as well. V and J are TRDV2 and TRDJ3; a weak D match, TRDD3 (5 bases). This CDR3 spans 20 amino acids. CDR1 and CDR2 (germline): GEAIGNYY, EKD. Trimming cost V 0 bases and J 0 bases, with 17 bases left between them. CDR3 sequence reads: CACDTVDGVPSSWDTRQMFF. In DNA, the CDR3 is TGTGCCTGTGACACCGTCGATGGGGTCCCGAGCTCCTGGGACACCCGACAGATGTTTTTC.

Concerning this clone itself: A much larger clone lies one base from this, so it may be a read error. The rearrangement joins TRDV2 to TRDJ1, with 11 nucleotides matching TRDD3. No J gene was available from TCRdb, and it was assigned here by a germline match of the DNA. The CDR3 contains 17 residues. Germline CDR1 is GEAIGNYY and CDR2 is EKD. V shed 0 bases, J shed 0 bases, and the junction held 5 bases outside the gene matches. The CDR3 here is CACDTIVLGDNTDKLIF. CDR3 in DNA: TGTGCCTGTGACACCATCGTACTGGGGGATAACACCGATAAACTCATCTTT.

A word on this clone: The junction does not match germline at one end; this may be a read error. This sample also contains other DNA sequences that code for the same CDR3. The genes are TRDV2 and TRDJ2; 7 positions agree with TRDD3. Germline CDR1 and CDR2: GEAIGNYY and EKD. The CDR3 is made up of 16 amino acids. CDR3 protein: CACDPVAGGPVAQLFF. The DNA for the CDR3 is TGCGCCTGTGACCCCGTGGCTGGGGGCCCCGTAGCACAACTCTTCTTT.

Notes on this clone: A read error may explain this, as a much larger clone is one base away. The gene calls are TRDV2 and TRDJ1; the D call may be TRDD2 or TRDD3 (5 bases each). TCRdb carries no J gene annotation; the J gene was assigned here by matching the DNA with germline. The CDR3 consists of 17 residues. Germline V CDR1 and CDR2: GEAIGNYY, EKD. V was pared by 0 bases and J by 4 bases, with 20 bases between. The CDR3 reads CACDTISSIPGIDKLIF. CDR3 coding DNA: TGTGCCTGTGACACCATATCTTCCATACCAGGGATCGATAAACTCATCTTT.

A remark on this clone: A much larger clonotype is one base distant, so this may be a read error. The J gene is TRDJ1, the V gene TRDV1, with D perhaps matching TRDD3 (6 bases). The J gene is not listed in TCRdb, so it was assigned here from a DNA match to germline. CDR1 is TSWWSYY, CDR2 QGS, per germline. The CDR3 has 22 residues. Trimming removed 1 base at V and 0 bases at J, with 30 bases between. The CDR3 bases are TGTGCTCTTGGGGAACGCCCGTCGTTACTGGGAGATACGGCTCAGTACACCGATAAACTCATCTTT. It specifies CALGERPSLLGDTAQYTDKLIF.

Concerning this clone: A clone one base away is much larger, so this may be a read error. The rearrangement joins TRDV2 to TRDJ3; 12 bases are shared with TRDD3. Because TCRdb records no J gene, it was assigned here through a match of the DNA to germline. The CDR3 length is 23 residues. The germline gives CDR1 GEAIGNYY, CDR2 EKD. CDR3 sequence reads: CACDTVELGDTAVGSWDTRKMFF. CDR3 DNA: TGTGCCTGTGACACCGTGGAACTGGGGGATACCGCCGTAGGCTCCTGGGACACCCGAAAGATGTTTTTC.

This clone was seen more than once but under ten times. Other DNA sequences of this sample code for an identical CDR3. J is TRDJ1 and V is TRDV2, with D possibly matching TRDD3 (5 bases). CDR3 size: 16 residues. V was shortened by 3 bases and J by 1 base, with 17 bases between the two germline ends. Germline V lookup: CDR1 GEAIGNYY, CDR2 EKD. The CDR3 DNA sequence: TGTGCCTGTGACGCCTGGGAAAAAGCATCCACCGATAAACTCATCTTT. Its translation is CACDAWEKASTDKLIF.

The table lists this clone with a few counts. The TCRdb protein comes from a much larger clone and disagrees with this DNA's translation at residue 5, likely due to a read error; the protein given here is derived from the DNA. V gene TRDV2 combines with J gene TRDJ2, with D perhaps matching TRDD3 (5 bases). Germline V gene sequence: CDR1 GEAIGNYY, CDR2 EKD. The CDR3 extends over 16 amino acids. CDR3 DNA sequence: TGCGCCTGTGACCCCCTCGTACGGGGAGGAGCAGCACAACTCTTCTTT. This codes for CACDPLVRGGAAQLFF.

This clone was detected only a few times. The junction and the germline gene differ at one end; a read error may be behind it. The same CDR3 is also encoded by other DNA sequences in this sample. This chain links TRDV2 with TRDJ3; 13 positions match TRDD3. CDR1 GEAIGNYY and CDR2 EKD come from the germline V gene. CDR3 size: 22 residues. The CDR3 DNA is TGTGCCTGTGACTCGATACTGGGGGATACGCCTAGCCAGGGCTGGGACACCCGGCAGATGTTTTTC. Amino acid sequence: CACDSILGDTPSQGWDTRQMFF.

For the J gene the call is TRDJ1; the V gene lacks a call; TRDD3 is the table's D call, not checked against the DNA. The CDR3 consists of 21 residues. In DNA form, the CDR3 reads TGTGCCTGTGACCCCCGCGGTTTTTTGGGGGATATAAGGGGGGACGCCGATAAACTCATCTTT. Amino acid sequence: CACDPRGFLGDIRGDADKLIF.

Concerning this clone itself: TCRdb has a much larger clone's protein, which differs at residue 5 from the translation of this DNA, likely because of a read error; what is shown is the protein translated from the DNA. The chain carries TRDV2 and TRDJ1, with a possible D match to TRDD3 (6 bases). Germline V gene data show CDR1 as GEAIGNYY and CDR2 as EKD. This CDR3 has 15 amino acids. V lost 3 bases and J lost 4, with 17 bases in between. The CDR3: CACDAVGIRSDKLIF. CDR3 nucleotide sequence: TGTGCCTGTGACGCCGTGGGGATCCGTAGCGATAAACTCATCTTT.

This clone has just a few counts. The V and J genes are TRDV2 and TRDJ3, with TRDD3 matching over 10 bases. The CDR3 runs 21 residues. From germline, CDR1 is GEAIGNYY and CDR2 EKD. V lost 0 bases to trimming and J lost 0 bases; unmatched junction nucleotides: 10. The CDR3 region is CACDTNNDWGINSWDTRQMFF. The CDR3 DNA reads as TGTGCCTGTGACACCAACAACGACTGGGGGATCAACTCCTGGGACACCCGACAGATGTTTTTC.

This clone was observed a single time. The rearrangement uses TRDV2 and TRDJ1; 8 bases line up with TRDD3. As TCRdb names no J gene, one was assigned here on the basis of a DNA match to germline. The CDR3 totals 19 residues. The germline V gene encodes CDR1 GEAIGNYY and CDR2 EKD. J lost 0 bases, V lost 1 base, and 15 bases had no gene match. CDR3 coding DNA: TGTGCCTGTGACACTGTGATTACGACTGGGGGCCTAAACACCGATAAACTCATCTTT. Its translation: CACDTVITTGGLNTDKLIF.

The V gene is TRDV1, the J gene TRDJ4; possibly TRDD3 for D (6 bases). Deletions cut 5 bases from V and 3 bases from J, with 16 bases between. Germline-derived CDR1 and CDR2 are TSWWSYY and QGS. The CDR3 has 14 amino acids. The CDR3 bases are TGTGCTCTTGGGACGACAAGACTGGGTCGACCCCTGATCTTT. Translated, it gives CALGTTRLGRPLIF.

This clone was seen a few times. The junction and the germline gene differ at one end; a read error may be behind it. The chain carries TRDV2 and TRDJ3, with TRDD3 matching 9 bases. The J gene was missing in TCRdb and was found by matching the end of the DNA to germline. This CDR3 is built from 20 residues. Germline assignment: CDR1 GEAIGNYY and CDR2 EKD. The CDR3 DNA is TGTGCCTGTGACACCGCGGCTGGGGGATTAAGCTCCTGGGACACCCGAAAGATGTTTTTC. It specifies CACDTAAGGLSSWDTRKMFF.

The chain carries TRDV1 and TRDJ1, with 10 bases identical to TRDD3. J lost 9 bases, V lost 6 bases, and 19 bases had no gene match. Germline V gene data show CDR1 as TSWWSYY and CDR2 as QGS. This CDR3 spans 17 amino acids. CDR3 amino acids: CALGNSPGDTQLGELIF. In DNA form, the CDR3 reads TGTGCTCTTGGTAACTCCCCGGGGGATACGCAGCTCGGGGAACTCATCTTT.

This clone is labeled as medium-sized (0.01 to 0.1%). The chain carries TRDV2 and TRDJ1, with D possibly matching TRDD2 (5 bases). The ends were cut back, 0 bases at V and 0 bases at J, with 22 bases in the middle. Germline V gene sequence: CDR1 GEAIGNYY, CDR2 EKD. CDR3 length equals 19 residues. In DNA form, the CDR3 reads TGTGCCTGTGACACCCTTGCCTACCCTACCTCGGGAGACACCGATAAACTCATCTTT. This codes for CACDTLAYPTSGDTDKLIF.

Remarks on this clone: This clone may be a read error of a much larger clone one base away. In the same sample, other DNA sequences code for this CDR3. J is TRDJ1 and V is TRDV2; 13 bases map to TRDD3. No J gene is reported in TCRdb; it was inferred here by comparing the DNA with germline. V lost 1 base to trimming and J lost 2 bases; unmatched junction nucleotides: 15. CDR3 size: 20 residues. Germline-derived CDR1 and CDR2 are GEAIGNYY and EKD. This CDR3 reads CACDTLAVTGGYAETDKLIF. The CDR3 region has the DNA TGTGCCTGTGACACTCTGGCGGTTACTGGGGGATACGCCGAAACCGATAAACTCATCTTT.

This chain links TRDV2 with TRDJ1, with TRDD3 matching over 7 bases. TCRdb lists no J gene, so it was determined here by aligning the DNA to germline. The V gene's germline CDR1 is GEAIGNYY and CDR2 EKD. Trimming cost V 0 bases and J 1 base; bases outside gene matches: 19. The CDR3 runs 20 residues. Written as DNA, the CDR3 is TGTGCCTGTGACACCGTTGGCGAAGGGGGATCTACCCTACGCACCGATAAACTCATCTTT. It specifies CACDTVGEGGSTLRTDKLIF.

A note on this clone: A much larger clonotype is one base distant, so this may be a read error. This sample also contains other DNA sequences that code for the same CDR3. The CDR3 protein is CACDTGGYSSWGTRQMFF. CDR3 coding DNA: TGTGCCTGTGACACTGGGGGATACAGCTCCTGGGGCACCCGACAGATGTTTTTC. The V and J genes are TRDV2 and TRDJ3; 10 bases agree with TRDD3. Germline V gene data show CDR1 as GEAIGNYY and CDR2 as EKD. The CDR3 is 18 amino acids.

The table lists this clone with a few counts. The CDR3 here is CACDAGGYSWDTRQMFF. The CDR3 nucleotides are TGTGCCTGTGACGCTGGGGGATACTCCTGGGACACCCGACAGATGTTTTTC. The rearrangement uses TRDV2 and TRDJ3, with 10 bases matching TRDD3. The CDR3 length is 17 residues. Losses at the gene ends were 3 bases for V and 0 bases for J; bases not matched to a gene: 1. Germline V gene lookup returns CDR1 GEAIGNYY and CDR2 EKD.

This clone has more than one count but fewer than ten. The likely explanation is a read error, given a far larger clone one base away. The chain employs TRDV2 and TRDJ1, with a tentative D call TRDD3 (5 bases). CDR3 length: 15 residues. Per the germline V gene, CDR1 is GEAIGNYY and CDR2 is EKD. V was pared by 1 base and J by 4 bases, with 15 bases between. CDR3 loop: CACDTVLERDDKLIF. CDR3 sequence (DNA): TGTGCCTGTGACACGGTACTGGAGAGGGACGATAAACTCATCTTT.

The chain links TRDV2 to TRDJ1; possible D gene TRDD3, 5 bases. The germline V gene has CDR1 GEAIGNYY and CDR2 EKD. The CDR3 has 16 residues. Trimming cost V 0 bases and J 0 bases, with 13 bases left between them. This CDR3 reads CACDTVGTSYTDKLIF. The CDR3 DNA follows: TGTGCCTGTGACACCGTGGGGACCTCGTACACCGATAAACTCATCTTT.

This clone was seen only a few times. The germline gene is not matched at one end of the junction; a read error may be the cause. The chain combines TRDV2 with TRDJ2; 12 bases agree with TRDD3. Germline CDR1 and CDR2: GEAIGNYY and EKD. CDR3 length equals 18 residues. The CDR3 sequence is CACGPLGDTGSLTARLFF. CDR3 coding DNA: TGTGCCTGTGGCCCTCTGGGGGATACGGGTTCTTTGACAGCACGACTCTTCTTT.

The chain employs TRDV1 and TRDJ1, with TRDD3 as a possible D gene (6 bases). The CDR3 length is 19 residues. The germline gives CDR1 TSWWSYY, CDR2 QGS. Trimming took off 0 bases at V and 0 bases at J, with 20 bases between the two ends. The CDR3 region has the DNA TGTGCTCTTGGGGAACTGGGGGAAGCGGGGGGACTGTACACCGATAAACTCATCTTT. Its translation: CALGELGEAGGLYTDKLIF.

This clone was seen only a few times. Other DNA sequences in this specimen translate into the identical CDR3. The rearrangement links TRDV2 to TRDJ1, with a weak D call TRDD1 (5 bases). V was pared by 1 base and J by 10 bases, with 33 bases between. CDR3 length: 19 residues. In germline, CDR1 is GEAIGNYY, CDR2 EKD. The CDR3 loop reads CACDTGEIYPSASQKGLIF. In DNA, the CDR3 is TGTGCCTGTGACACGGGAGAAATTTACCCGAGCGCCTCACAAAAAGGACTCATCTTT.